The 18 T cell receptor beta chains below come from one sample, sequenced in a study of T cell repertoires in cytomegalovirus infection. Via MiXCR, TCRdb re-called the reads, giving one row per CDR3 protein. The repertoire has about 920,000 distinct CDR3 sequences, 30% to 40% of them found once; the top ten carry under 15%. These receptors' antigens are unknown. The sample here was cultured CD8+ T cells from PBMCs, taken from culture after CMV antigen stimulation. These receptors came from a human donor in good health (CMV status not recorded). Some clones in this sample may be carry-over from other donors' samples.

This clonotype was found once. The chain has TRBV4-1 and TRBJ1-5; 10 positions match TRBD1. Unmatched junction bases numbered 7, after V lost 9 bases and J lost 5 bases. The CDR3 is 14 amino acids. Germline CDR1 is MGHRA and CDR2 is YSYEKL. CDR3 coding DNA: TGCGCCAGTTCGGACAGGGGGATAGATCAGCCCCAGCATTTT. It translates to CASSDRGIDQPQHF.

This clonotype showed up just a few times. The J gene is TRBJ1-6, the V gene TRBV7-9; the D gene is possibly TRBD1 (5 bases). The CDR3 runs 16 residues. Between the trimmed V and J ends, which lost 4 bases and 11 bases, there was a span of 21 bases. Germline V gene lookup returns CDR1 SEHNR and CDR2 FQNEAQ (reference sequence). The DNA of the CDR3 is TGTGCCAGCAGCTCGGCGGTCCCGGGACGTTCCGCACCCCTCCACTTT. It is translated as CASSSAVPGRSAPLHF.

The chain has TRBV2 and TRBJ2-5, with D maybe TRBD2 (6 bases). V was trimmed by 11 bases and J by 13 bases, leaving 20 bases between them. The CDR3 consists of 11 residues. The germline CDR1 and CDR2 sequences are SNHLY and FYNNEI. The CDR3 sequence is CAGFGRHDGYF. The CDR3 bases are TGTGCCGGGTTCGGGAGACATGATGGGTACTTC.

As to this clonotype: Sequence at one end of the junction differs from germline and may be a read error. The chain recombines TRBV11-1 with TRBJ1-1; 9 bases fit TRBD1. The CDR3 runs to 15 residues. CDR1 SGHAT and CDR2 FQDESV come from the germline V gene (reference sequence). CDR3 sequence: CVSSLARTGVTEAFF. DNA of the CDR3: TGTGTCAGCAGCTTAGCCCGGACAGGGGTCACTGAAGCTTTCTTT.

V usage is TRBV28 and J usage is TRBJ2-3, with unresolved D. V shed 3 bases and J shed 2 bases, with 12 bases lying between them. CDR1 and CDR2 (germline): MDHEN, SYDVKM. The CDR3 consists of 15 residues. The CDR3 DNA sequence: TGTGCCAGCAGTTTTAGACAAACCTACACAGATACGCAGTATTTT. It is translated as CASSFRQTYTDTQYF.

CDR3 sequence reads: CASEGGQNPNNEQFF. In DNA, the CDR3 is TGTGCCAGCGAAGGAGGACAGAATCCAAACAATGAGCAGTTCTTC. J is TRBJ2-1 and V is TRBV6-5, with D tentatively TRBD1 (6 bases). Germline V lookup: CDR1 MNHEY, CDR2 SVGAGI. V was cut by 8 bases and J by 5 bases, with 19 bases left in between. The CDR3 is 15 amino acids.

V usage is TRBV12-3 or TRBV12-4 and J usage is TRBJ2-1; TRBD1 matches at 7 bases. There are 15 residues in the CDR3. V trimming: 3 bases; J trimming: 7 bases; junction bases outside the gene matches: 9. CDR3 DNA sequence: TGTGCCAGCAGTTTTTCTGCAGGGGGATGGAATGAGCAGTTCTTC. Encoded protein: CASSFSAGGWNEQFF.

This clonotype has just a few counts. The V gene is TRBV27, the J gene TRBJ2-5; 15 nucleotides line up with TRBD2. Germline CDR1 is MNHEY and CDR2 is SMNVEV (reference sequence). This CDR3 comprises 19 residues. The V segment lost 5 bases and the J segment 1 base; nucleotides outside the gene matches: 11. The CDR3 reads CASSRGLAGGRFGQETQYF. CDR3 DNA sequence: TGTGCCAGCAGTCGTGGACTAGCGGGGGGGCGGTTTGGCCAAGAGACCCAGTACTTC.

Only a few counts were recorded for this clonotype. The chain recombines TRBV6-1 with TRBJ2-2, with 7 nucleotides matching TRBD2. In germline, CDR1 is MNHNS, CDR2 SASEGT. This CDR3 spans 12 amino acids. DNA of the CDR3: TGTGCTGTGGGGGGGTACACCGGGGAGCTGTTTTTT. Its translation: CAVGGYTGELFF.

This clonotype was seen a few times. The genes are TRBV9 and TRBJ2-1; 10 bases line up with TRBD2. V trimming: 5 bases; J trimming: 4 bases; junction bases outside the gene matches: 9. CDR3 length: 16 residues. Germline V gives CDR1 SGDLS, CDR2 YYNGEE. CDR3 region: CASSTRTSGSYNEQFF. For the CDR3, the DNA is TGTGCCAGCAGTACCCGGACTAGCGGTTCATACAATGAGCAGTTCTTC.

This clonotype has just one count. This chain links TRBV20-1 with TRBJ2-7; D possibly corresponds to TRBD1 (5 bases). Trimming removed 2 bases from V and 3 bases from J, with 14 bases in between. The CDR3 spans 14 residues. CDR1 and CDR2 from the germline V gene are DFQATT and SNEGSKA (reference sequence). This CDR3 is CSARQGVGGYEQYF. The CDR3 DNA is TGCAGTGCTAGACAGGGCGTGGGCGGCTACGAGCAGTACTTC.

The CDR3 coding sequence is TGTGCCAGCAGCGACGGGACTAGCGGGGGGGTGATCGGCACAGATACGCAGTATTTT. Its translation: CASSDGTSGGVIGTDTQYF. V gene TRBV5-4 combines with J gene TRBJ2-3; 16 nucleotides line up with TRBD2. Germline trimming cut 4 bases from V and 1 base from J; bases unmatched to any gene: 9. CDR1 is SGHNT, CDR2 YYREEE, per germline (reference sequence). This CDR3 contains 19 residues.

The chain joins TRBV28 to TRBJ1-4, with D unclear. V lost 7 bases and J 8 bases, leaving 14 bases between the germline ends. The CDR3 runs 13 residues. Germline assignment: CDR1 MDHEN and CDR2 SYDVKM. The CDR3 region is CASTPREEEKLFF. CDR3 DNA sequence: TGTGCCAGCACGCCCCGGGAGGAAGAAAAACTGTTTTTT. Variable domain in full (rest from reference TRBV28 and TRBJ1-4): DVKVTQSSRYLVKRTGEKVFLECVQDMDHENMFWYRQDPGLGLRLIYFSYDVKMKEKGDIPEGYSVSREKKERFSLILESASTNQTSMYLCASTPREEEKLFFGSGTQLSVL.

V and J are TRBV10-3 and TRBJ2-1, with 11 bases lining up with TRBD2. Unmatched junction bases numbered 4, after V lost 0 bases and J lost 3 bases. The CDR3 covers 17 residues. Germline V lookup: CDR1 ENHRY, CDR2 SYGVKD. CDR3 coding DNA: TGTGCCATCAGTGAGTCGTCTAGCGGGGGGTTCTACAATGAGCAGTTCTTC. It codes for CAISESSSGGFYNEQFF.

The rearrangement links TRBV9 to TRBJ2-6, with TRBD2 matching 8 bases. In germline, CDR1 is SGDLS, CDR2 YYNGEE. The junction had 5 bases not matched to a gene; V was cut back by 3 bases and J by 0 bases. The CDR3 runs to 17 residues. The chain's CDR3 is CASSDERGYSGANVLTF. The DNA of the CDR3 is TGTGCCAGCAGCGACGAGCGGGGGTACTCTGGGGCCAACGTCCTGACTTTC.

The chain carries TRBV6-6 and TRBJ2-1; D call uncertain. CDR3 length equals 12 residues. Trimming took off 4 bases at V and 10 bases at J, with 11 bases between the two ends. CDR1 is MNHNY and CDR2 is SVGAGI in the germline V gene (reference sequence). CDR3 region: CASSSDRTEQFF. As DNA, the CDR3 is TGTGCCAGCAGTTCGGACCGCACAGAGCAGTTCTTC.

The chain couples TRBV6-6 to TRBJ1-1; D unresolved. In germline, CDR1 is MNHNY, CDR2 SVGAGI (reference sequence). The CDR3 runs 13 residues. Trimming cost V 3 bases and J 6 bases, with 11 bases left between them. The CDR3: CASSYGVGAEAFF. CDR3 bases: TGTGCCAGCAGTTATGGGGTTGGCGCTGAAGCTTTCTTT.

As for this clonotype: Sequence at one end of the junction differs from germline and may be a read error. The chain joins TRBV7-9 to TRBJ1-3, with D possibly TRBD1 on 6 matching bases. Germline CDR1 reads SEHNR; CDR2 reads FQNEAQ (reference sequence). This CDR3 has 17 amino acids. The DNA of the CDR3 is TGTGTCAGCAGCCTAATGAGACAGGTCGACTCTGGAAACACCATATATTTT. Protein sequence: CVSSLMRQVDSGNTIYF. Full variable domain (outside the CDR3, taken from reference TRBV7-9 and TRBJ1-3): DTGVSQNPRHKITKRGQNVTFRCDPISEHNRLYWYRQTLGQGPEFLTYFQNEAQLEKSRLLSDRFSAERPKGSFSTLEIQRTEQGDSAMYLCVSSLMRQVDSGNTIYFGEGSWLTVV.